Given below is one T cell receptor beta chain in context. Its antigen remains undetermined. Per-base quality was not reported, and no clone a single base away is much larger than it. The CDR3 has 16 amino acids, counting the end cysteine and phenylalanine. CDR3 DNA is the only sequence kept; it has 48 bases, read in frame from the first base. The junction shows trimming of 6 bases on V and 0 bases on J, and the gene matches do not reach 7 bases of it. CDR1 is given as LNHDA and CDR2 as SQIVND, both from the germline V gene (reference sequence). The CDR3 regions of human TCRbeta chains were analyzed by immunosequencing. In the source study's methods: Repertoire TCRs were checked for matches against a reference library of SARS-CoV-2-specific TCRs that had been generated using the MIRA antigen-specificity platform. Breadth was defined as the fraction of unique TCRs that were SARS-CoV-2-associated. Depth was defined as the fraction of total T cells that were SARS-CoV-2-associated. Using the MIRA data, each spike-specific TCR was mapped to the spike region that the TCR reacts to and placed in a CD4 or CD8 class. Log10-transformed breadth and depth values were compared by one-way ANOVA with Sidak's multiple comparisons tests. The table comes from immuneACCESS by way of TCRdb, which keeps in-frame sequences with V and J called. Part of the clones is missing from these tables; in studies checked, under half for an unresolved V gene and the rest for unknown reasons. V and J calls and clone size are those listed in that table; D and trimming were worked out from the DNA. Within this sample are 180,000 or so clones, with 94% of them counted one time only. The top ten constitute about 0.64% of the sample.

This specimen's time point label, interpreted: baseline before first vaccination. Samples from vaccinated people were obtained from the UK trials COV001 and COV002, which included a single-blind randomized controlled phase 2/3 trial of AZD1222 (ChAdOx1 nCoV-19) in healthy adults. For TCRbeta chain sequencing, PBMC samples were collected from trial participants at day 0 and at day 28 after the second dose. The sample originates from a study of T cell responses to AZD1222 COVID-19 vaccine (TCRdb year 2021). General notes on the study: AZD1222 recipients with second doses at about 4 weeks or about 12 weeks were pooled, because spike-specific TCR depth and breadth did not differ between schedules. TCR sequencing covered 233 trial participants: nearly 210 given two doses of AZD1222 and approximately 25 given two doses of MenACWY control vaccine. Trial participants were enrolled into age subgroups of 18-55, 56-69 and 70-plus years, which contained approximately 150, 30 and 60 TCR-sequenced participants, respectively. What the research found in general, with its limitations: Reportedly, almost half of the unique spike-specific TCRs recognized epitopes lying outside the regions that are mutated in the B.1.351 and B.1.1.7 variants. In the small 56-69-year group, the increase in depth fell short of significance, most likely because of low power. Because no day 14 peak-response samples were available, repertoires were characterized only after the peak T cell response. The whole spike protein was spanned by vaccine-associated CD4 TCRs, and dominant responses were seen in regions 160-218 and 743-854. Participants were mostly white British and included more females than males, and it was suggested by the authors that clonal diversity may have been underestimated. Conclusions about previously exposed vaccinees are limited because only six or seven AZD1222 recipients were SARS-CoV-2 seropositive at baseline. After two AZD1222 doses, both the breadth and the depth of spike-specific TCRs were significantly higher than at day 0 and than in MenACWY recipients.

The receptor chain draws on TRBV19 and TRBJ1-5; TRBD1 lines up with 8 middle nucleotides. This material consisted of peripheral blood, taken on day 0 of AZD1222 vaccination. This clonotype was obtained from an adult in good health. The DNA sequence reads TGTGCCAGTAGGACAGGGGCCGGGTATAGCAATCAGCCCCAGCATTTT. Its protein reads: CASRTGAGYSNQPQHF. Where the CDR3 stops, the reference TRBV19 and TRBJ1-5 genes take over; the full variable domain is DGGITQSPKYLFRKEGQNVTLSCEQNLNHDAMYWYRQDPGQGLRLIYYSQIVNDFQKGDIAEGYSVSREKKESFPLTVTSAQKNPTAFYLCASRTGAGYSNQPQHFGDGTRLSIL.